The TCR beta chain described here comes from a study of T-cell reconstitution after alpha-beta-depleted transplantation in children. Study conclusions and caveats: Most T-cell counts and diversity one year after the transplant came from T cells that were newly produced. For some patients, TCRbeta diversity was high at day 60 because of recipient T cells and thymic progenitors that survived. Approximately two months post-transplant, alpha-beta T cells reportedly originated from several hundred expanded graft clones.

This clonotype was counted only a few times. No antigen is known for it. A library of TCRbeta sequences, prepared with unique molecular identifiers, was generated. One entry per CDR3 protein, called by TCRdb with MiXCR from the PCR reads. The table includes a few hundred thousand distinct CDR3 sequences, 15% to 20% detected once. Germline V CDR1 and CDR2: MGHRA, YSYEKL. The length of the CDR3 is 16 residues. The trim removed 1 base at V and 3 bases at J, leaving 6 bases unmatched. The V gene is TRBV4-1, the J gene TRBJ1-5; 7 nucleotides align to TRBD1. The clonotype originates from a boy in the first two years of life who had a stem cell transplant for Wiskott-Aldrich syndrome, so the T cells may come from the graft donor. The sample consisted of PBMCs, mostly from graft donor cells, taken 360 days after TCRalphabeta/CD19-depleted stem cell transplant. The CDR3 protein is CASSQGSGTVNQPQHF. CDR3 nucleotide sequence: TGCGCCAGCAGCCAAGGTTCCGGGACAGTCAATCAGCCCCAGCATTTT.